This entry lists 3 T cell receptor beta chains sequenced from one sample in a study of graft-versus-host responses after intestinal transplantation. This table comes from immunoSEQ multiplex PCR, and its TCRdb copy is limited to in-frame clones, with some not included. The sample comprises about 23,000 clones, more than 85% of which are singletons, and roughly 1.9% rests with the top ten. The specimen comprised PBMCs, sampled around 38 days after intestinal transplant. Every receptor here comes from a human patient who received an intestinal transplant, so some T cells may come from the graft donor.

This clone came up once. The chain links TRBV5-5 to TRBJ2-7; 7 positions match TRBD2. Looked up from germline, CDR1 is SGHKS and CDR2 is YYEKEE (reference sequence). The trim removed 2 bases at V and 1 base at J, leaving 3 bases unmatched. This CDR3 is built from 14 residues. The CDR3 nucleotides read TGTGCCAGCAGCTTTCTAGCGGCATCCTACGAGCAGTACTTC. It is translated as CASSFLAASYEQYF.

The rearrangement uses TRBV18 and TRBJ1-4, with D possibly matching TRBD1 (6 bases). V lost 3 bases and J 7 bases, leaving 15 bases between the germline ends. Germline assignment: CDR1 KGHSH and CDR2 LQKENI. The CDR3 covers 15 residues. The CDR3 region is CASSPSGTPFEKLFF. The CDR3 region has the DNA TGTGCCAGCTCACCGTCCGGGACACCTTTTGAAAAACTGTTTTTT.

The V gene is TRBV28, the J gene TRBJ1-5, with D unclear. CDR1 and CDR2 (germline): MDHEN, SYDVKM. This CDR3 region has 17 residues. Trimming cost V 2 bases and J 0 bases, with 14 bases left between them. The CDR3 loop reads CASSLMLGTYSNQPQHF. CDR3 in DNA: TGTGCCAGCAGTTTAATGTTAGGCACGTATAGCAATCAGCCCCAGCATTTT.